This TCR beta chain originates from a study of cytomegalovirus exposure and HLA in healthy donors. Study-level findings and limits: HLA allele associations emerged for fewer than 20,000 TCR beta sequences in a later analysis, at 0.05 false discovery rate. Later analysis found that TCR beta chains associated with HLA were more clonally expanded than other, equally common chains.

Use of 60 Vbeta and 13 Jbeta primers characterized the PCR. The assay was immunoSEQ multiplex PCR, and TCRdb's table has in-frame clones only and misses some. Here the sample spans around 170,000 clones, over 65% being singletons. V gave up 3 bases and J gave up 6 bases, with 8 bases separating them. Germline V gene sequence: CDR1 SQVTM, CDR2 ANQGSEA. The length of the CDR3 is 11 residues. Comment on this clone: Its antigen is not known.

Input material: PBMCs. The receptor was derived from a woman between 45 and 65 years old in good health and CMV-seropositive. The chain links TRBV29-1 to TRBJ1-1; the D gene is possibly TRBD1 (5 bases). The CDR3 reads CSVDRDSEAFF. CDR3 nucleotides: TGCAGCGTTGACAGGGACTCTGAAGCTTTCTTT.